These T cell receptor beta chains were read from a single sample in a study of cytomegalovirus exposure and HLA in healthy donors. The data were produced by immunoSEQ multiplex PCR, yet TCRdb's version contains in-frame clones alone and is incomplete. The profile covers some 69,000 clones, with approximately 96% appearing a single time and 4.5% to 5% taken by the ten largest. The sample was PBMCs. Source of these receptors: a woman aged 18-29 years in good health and CMV-seropositive. CDR3s include the opening cysteine and the closing phenylalanine or tryptophan. D genes are given only for firm matches. Clone size is given for some rows only: seen once, a few or many times, or a class if the clone is expanded.

clone_size j_call d_call cdr3_length v_call cdr3_nt cdr3_aa
- TRBJ2-5 TRBD1 15 TRBV6-5 TGTGCCAGCAGTTACTTGGGACAGGGGCAAGAGACCCAGTACTTC CASSYLGQGQETQYF
- TRBJ2-2 TRBD1 17 TRBV18 TGTGCCAGCACACCAGGTATAACCAGGGGGACCACCGGGGAGCTGTTTTTT CASTPGITRGTTGELFF
- TRBJ2-5 TRBD1 14 TRBV2 TGTGCCAGCAGTGTGGGGACAGGGGAACAGACCCAGTACTTC CASSVGTGEQTQYF
- TRBJ2-1 TRBD2 18 TRBV19 TGTGCCAGTAGTCTCAGGACTAGCGGGAGGGGGGGCTACAATGAGCAGTTCTTC CASSLRTSGRGGYNEQFF
- TRBJ1-2 TRBD1 13 TRBV7-6 TGTGCCAGCAGCACGTGGACAGGCTATGGCTACACCTTC CASSTWTGYGYTF
- TRBJ2-3 TRBD2 18 TRBV9 TGTGCCAGCAGCGCGGGACTAGCGGGGTATAGGGTTACAGATACGCAGTATTTT CASSAGLAGYRVTDTQYF
- TRBJ2-1 - 13 TRBV5-6 TGTGCCAGCGAGACAGATTCCTACAATGAGCAGTTCTTC CASETDSYNEQFF
- TRBJ2-1 TRBD2 15 TRBV27 TGTGCCAGTCACCAACTAGCGGTTGGGGGCAATGAGCAGTTCTTC CASHQLAVGGNEQFF
- TRBJ2-5 TRBD1 13 TRBV28 TGTGCCAGCAGACGACAGGGGGATGAGACCCAGTACTTC CASRRQGDETQYF
- TRBJ2-1 - 14 TRBV11-2 TGTGCCAGCAGCTTATTACAGGGCCCCAATGAGCAGTTCTTC CASSLLQGPNEQFF
once TRBJ2-4 - 13 TRBV4-1 TGCGCCAGCAGCCACCTAGCCAAAAACATTCAGTACTTC CASSHLAKNIQYF
- TRBJ2-7 - 12 TRBV30 TGTGCCTGGAGTGCCAGGGCCTACGAGCAGTACTTC CAWSARAYEQYF
- TRBJ2-7 - 12 TRBV28 TGTGCCAGCAGTTTGGGCAGTTACGAGCAGTACTTC CASSLGSYEQYF
once TRBJ1-5 TRBD1 18 TRBV19 TGTGCCAGTAGTAGGGGACTCGGACAGGGCGAAGGCAATCAGCCCCAGCATTTT CASSRGLGQGEGNQPQHF
- TRBJ2-5 - 14 TRBV4-1 TGCGCCAGCAGCCTCGACACAAGCCAAGAGACCCAGTACTTC CASSLDTSQETQYF
once TRBJ2-7 - 12 TRBV28 TGTGCCAGCAGAGACAGCGTCCACGAGCAGTACTTC CASRDSVHEQYF
- TRBJ2-1 TRBD2 15 TRBV5-6 TGTGCCAGCAGCCCGGGACTATCGGGGTACAATGAGCAGTTCTTC CASSPGLSGYNEQFF
once TRBJ1-2 TRBD1 15 TRBV7-2 TGTGCCAGCAGCACGGACAGGGGGAAGAACTATGGCTACACCTTC CASSTDRGKNYGYTF
once TRBJ2-3 TRBD2 16 TRBV6-5 TGTGCCAGCAGTTTACTAGCGGGAGGGGGCACAGATACGCAGTATTTT CASSLLAGGGTDTQYF
- TRBJ2-2 TRBD1 14 TRBV14 TGTGCCAGCAGCCACCGGACAGGGTCCGGGGAGCTGTTTTTT CASSHRTGSGELFF
- TRBJ2-1 TRBD2 18 TRBV4-3 TGCGCCAGCAGCCACCCGAGGACTAGCGGGGCCTCCTACAATGAGCAGTTCTTC CASSHPRTSGASYNEQFF
once TRBJ2-5 - 11 TRBV28 TGTGCCAGCAGTCGCGTAGAGACCCAGTACTTC CASSRVETQYF
- TRBJ2-1 TRBD1 15 TRBV11-3 TGTGCCAGCAGCTTAGATGTGGGACAGACCAATGAGCAGTTCTTC CASSLDVGQTNEQFF
- TRBJ2-6 - 17 TRBV5-1 TGCGCCAGCAGCTTGGAGGACAGTCTCTCTGGGGCCAACGTCCTGACTTTC CASSLEDSLSGANVLTF
once TRBJ2-1 TRBD1 15 TRBV15 TGTGCCACCAGCAGAGAGGACAGGGGGTACAATGAGCAGTTCTTC CATSREDRGYNEQFF
- TRBJ1-2 - 12 TRBV30 TGTGCCTGGGGGGGGGTTTCCTATGGCTACACCTTC CAWGGVSYGYTF
- TRBJ2-3 TRBD2 16 TRBV29-1 TGCAGCGTTAGGACTAGCGGGAGGGCCAGAGGAGATACGCAGTATTTT CSVRTSGRARGDTQYF
- TRBJ2-7 TRBD2 16 TRBV6-9 TGTGCCAGCATTGGGTTTAGCGGGACTTTCTCCTACGAGCAGTACTTC CASIGFSGTFSYEQYF
- TRBJ2-5 - 16 TRBV15 TGTGCCACCAGCAGAGGAGTAGACAGCCACCAAGAGACCCAGTACTTC CATSRGVDSHQETQYF
- TRBJ2-1 TRBD2 18 TRBV27 TGTGCCAGCAGTTTATCGAGTGGGACTAGCGGGCCATACAATGAGCAGTTCTTC CASSLSSGTSGPYNEQFF
once TRBJ2-3 - 17 TRBV13 TGTGCCAGCGGCCGATTTAAACTAGTGAGTTGGACAGATACGCAGTATTTT CASGRFKLVSWTDTQYF
- TRBJ2-3 - 13 TRBV27 TGTGCCAGCAGAATTTGGGAGACAGATACGCAGTATTTT CASRIWETDTQYF
- TRBJ2-7 - 17 TRBV30 TGTGCCTGGAGTACACTCGTACCAGGGTGGAGCTCCTACGAGCAGTACTTC CAWSTLVPGWSSYEQYF
- TRBJ2-1 TRBD2 14 TRBV9 TGTGCCAGCAGCGAGGTAGCGGGATACAATGAGCAGTTCTTC CASSEVAGYNEQFF
- TRBJ1-2 TRBD1 18 TRBV5-8 TGTGCCAGCAGCTCCAGTTATACGGGACAGCAGAGACGCTATGGCTACACCTTC CASSSSYTGQQRRYGYTF
- TRBJ2-5 TRBD2 15 TRBV18 TGTGCCAGCTCACACCTGGACGGGGGGACAGAGACCCAGTACTTC CASSHLDGGTETQYF
once TRBJ2-1 TRBD2 16 TRBV7-6 TGTGCCAGCAGCTTAGAGGCGGGAGGGGGGGTAAATGAGCAGTTCTTC CASSLEAGGGVNEQFF
- TRBJ2-3 TRBD2 12 TRBV27 TGTGCCAGCAGTTTCTCCCGCGGGAGGCAGTATTTT CASSFSRGRQYF
- TRBJ1-1 - 14 TRBV30 TGTGCCTGGAGGTTCCAGGGCCGTAACACTGAAGCTTTCTTT CAWRFQGRNTEAFF
- TRBJ2-1 TRBD2 15 TRBV9 TGTGCCAGCAGCGTACTAGCGGGAGTCCGCAATGAGCAGTTCTTC CASSVLAGVRNEQFF
- TRBJ1-5 - 12 TRBV2 TGTGCCAGCAGCCTCAGGGGTCAGCCCCAGCATTTT CASSLRGQPQHF
- TRBJ1-1 TRBD1 13 TRBV5-6 TGTGCCAGCGGAATTCACAGGGGATCGGAAGCTTTCTTT CASGIHRGSEAFF
- TRBJ2-2 TRBD2 17 TRBV4-2 TGTGCCAGCAGCCAAGATGGGGCGGGAGAGGTCACCGGGGAGCTGTTTTTT CASSQDGAGEVTGELFF
- TRBJ2-5 - 14 TRBV9 TGTGCCAGCAGCGTCCGGGACACCCAAGAGACCCAGTACTTC CASSVRDTQETQYF
- TRBJ2-7 - 11 TRBV14 TGTGCCAGCAGCTTCCGCTACGAGCAGTACTTC CASSFRYEQYF
- TRBJ2-7 - 13 TRBV5-1 TGCGCCAGCAGCCAGGGACTCCCGAACGAGCAGTACTTC CASSQGLPNEQYF
- TRBJ2-1 - 16 TRBV5-1 TGCGCCAGCAGCTTGGTCCCAGGGCTGTCATACAATGAGCAGTTCTTC CASSLVPGLSYNEQFF
- TRBJ2-3 TRBD1 14 TRBV10-1 TGCGCCAGCAGACGGGACAGAAGCACAGATACGCAGTATTTT CASRRDRSTDTQYF
- TRBJ2-2 - 14 TRBV14 TGTGCCAGCAGCCAACTAGCAAACACCGGGGAGCTGTTTTTT CASSQLANTGELFF
- TRBJ2-7 - 14 TRBV19 TGTGCCAGTAGTATCGCTAGTCCCTCCTACGAGCAGTACTTC CASSIASPSYEQYF